The rows below give T cell receptor beta chains drawn from one sample of a study of blood T cell repertoires in COVID-19. Here immunoSEQ multiplex PCR was the method, and the copy in TCRdb shows in-frame clones only, minus some. The sample shows roughly 200,000 clones, about four fifths of them seen only once. The sequenced sample was peripheral blood. These receptors came from a woman at least 80 years old with COVID-19, enrolled during active disease. CDR3s include the opening cysteine and the closing phenylalanine or tryptophan. Each record gives: CDR3 length, V gene, clone size, J gene, D gene, CDR3 protein, CDR3 DNA. A D gene is named only where the DNA matches it firmly. Rows give clone size only sometimes, using once, few, many, or a class for an expanded clone.

>15|TRBV5-1|.|TRBJ1-4|TRBD1
CASSLSGTGNEKLFF
TGCGCCAGCAGCCTATCCGGGACAGGGAATGAAAAACTGTTTTTT
>15|TRBV27|.|TRBJ2-1|TRBD2
CASTPWTSGNNEQFF
TGTGCCAGCACTCCTTGGACTAGCGGGAACAATGAGCAGTTCTTC
>13|TRBV18|.|TRBJ2-3|.
CASSGSGTDTQYF
TGTGCCAGCTCAGGAAGCGGCACAGATACGCAGTATTTT
>15|TRBV9|.|TRBJ2-7|TRBD2
CASSQTSGSFSEQYF
TGTGCCAGCAGCCAGACTAGCGGGAGTTTCTCCGAGCAGTACTTC
>17|TRBV4-1|.|TRBJ1-5|TRBD1
CASSQDLTGGSNQPQHF
TGCGCCAGCAGCCAAGATCTCACAGGGGGAAGCAATCAGCCCCAGCATTTT
>14|TRBV5-4|.|TRBJ2-3|.
CASHVGGAEDTQYF
TGTGCCAGTCACGTTGGGGGGGCCGAAGATACGCAGTATTTT
>17|TRBV9|.|TRBJ1-3|.
CASSVSGSDSSGNTIYF
TGTGCCAGCAGCGTATCTGGTTCCGACAGCTCTGGAAACACCATATATTTT
>14|TRBV4-2|.|TRBJ2-3|TRBD1
CASSPRQGTDTQYF
TGTGCCAGCAGCCCCCGACAGGGGACAGATACGCAGTATTTT
>15|TRBV6-5|.|TRBJ1-1|.
CASGGSGHQNTEAFF
TGTGCCAGCGGGGGCTCGGGACATCAGAACACTGAAGCTTTCTTT
>13|TRBV7-9|.|TRBJ1-1|.
CASSLTGNTEAFF
TGTGCCAGCAGCTTAACAGGGAACACTGAAGCTTTCTTT
>13|TRBV19|once|TRBJ1-6|TRBD1
CASRGQYNSPLHF
TGTGCCAGTAGGGGACAGTATAATTCACCCCTCCACTTT
>13|TRBV29-1|.|TRBJ1-1|.
CSGSRGRGTEAFF
TGCAGCGGCAGCAGGGGTCGAGGGACTGAAGCTTTCTTT
>13|TRBV19|.|TRBJ2-1|TRBD1
CASSNQGAGEQFF
TGTGCCAGTAGTAACCAGGGGGCAGGGGAGCAGTTCTTC
>14|TRBV11-1|.|TRBJ2-3|TRBD2
CATRERGGTDTQYF
TGTGCCACCCGGGAGCGGGGGGGCACAGATACGCAGTATTTT
>12|TRBV15|.|TRBJ2-3|.
CATSRGGDTQYF
TGTGCCACCAGCAGAGGCGGAGATACGCAGTATTTT
>13|TRBV2|few|TRBJ2-5|.
CASSPDRKETQYF
TGTGCCAGCAGCCCGGACAGAAAAGAGACCCAGTACTTC
>14|TRBV19|.|TRBJ1-2|.
CASSPGRKETGYTF
TGTGCCAGTAGTCCCGGGAGGAAAGAGACGGGCTACACCTTC
>14|TRBV6-5|.|TRBJ2-3|TRBD1
CASTGTGETDTQYF
TGTGCCAGCACCGGGACAGGGGAGACAGATACGCAGTATTTT
>15|TRBV27|.|TRBJ2-5|TRBD1
CASSFYDRAQETQYF
TGTGCCAGCAGTTTTTACGACAGGGCCCAAGAGACCCAGTACTTC
>16|TRBV5-4|.|TRBJ2-3|.
CASSRPGQSLTDTQYF
TGTGCCAGCAGCCGGCCGGGACAAAGCCTCACAGATACGCAGTATTTT
>13|TRBV6-6|.|TRBJ1-5|.
CASSDRFTQPQHF
TGTGCCAGCAGCGACAGATTCACCCAGCCCCAGCATTTT
>16|TRBV25-1|.|TRBJ1-6|.
CASSTAMAGVNSPLHF
TGTGCCAGCAGTACGGCCATGGCAGGGGTAAATTCACCCCTCCACTTT
>14|TRBV5-1|.|TRBJ2-1|TRBD1
CASSWGTGREEQFF
TGCGCCAGCAGCTGGGGGACAGGGCGTGAGGAGCAGTTCTTC
>14|TRBV23-1|.|TRBJ1-2|TRBD1
CASSQGQGTYGYTF
TGCGCCAGCAGTCAAGGACAGGGTACCTATGGCTACACCTTC
>16|TRBV19|.|TRBJ1-5|TRBD1
CASSSGPGQGDQPQHF
TGTGCCAGTAGTTCCGGACCGGGACAGGGGGATCAGCCCCAGCATTTT
>15|TRBV5-6|.|TRBJ1-2|.
CASTSWGRANYGYTF
TGTGCCAGCACCTCATGGGGCAGGGCTAACTATGGCTACACCTTC
>12|TRBV5-1|once|TRBJ2-7|.
CASSLDQYEQYF
TGCGCCAGCAGCTTGGATCAGTACGAGCAGTACTTC
>15|TRBV7-8|.|TRBJ1-1|.
CASSLGGYRDTEAFF
TGTGCCAGCAGCTTAGGGGGGTACAGGGACACTGAAGCTTTCTTT
>15|TRBV4-1|.|TRBJ1-5|.
CASSQVVGGNQPQHF
TGCGCCAGCAGCCAAGTCGTGGGGGGTAATCAGCCCCAGCATTTT
>14|TRBV5-1|.|TRBJ1-4|TRBD1
CASGGTGDDEKLFF
TGCGCCAGCGGGGGGACAGGGGACGATGAAAAACTGTTTTTT
>16|TRBV5-4|.|TRBJ2-2|.
CAGAERAGVNTGELFF
TGTGCCGGGGCGGAGCGGGCCGGAGTTAACACCGGGGAGCTGTTTTTT
>11|TRBV2|few|TRBJ1-6|.
CASSEWGDLHF
TGTGCCAGCAGTGAGTGGGGGGACCTCCACTTT
>16|TRBV11-2|.|TRBJ2-5|.
CASSSGSPSVQETQYF
TGTGCCAGCAGCTCCGGGTCCCCTAGCGTCCAAGAGACCCAGTACTTC
>12|TRBV7-3|.|TRBJ2-1|.
CASSLTGTEQFF
TGTGCCAGCAGCTTAACCGGGACAGAGCAGTTCTTC
>15|TRBV15|.|TRBJ2-1|.
CATSRSAGSGNEQFF
TGTGCCACCAGCAGGAGCGCGGGATCGGGCAATGAGCAGTTCTTC
>14|TRBV18|.|TRBJ2-7|TRBD2
CASSKTSGVDEQYF
TGTGCCAGCTCAAAGACTAGCGGGGTCGACGAGCAGTACTTC
>14|TRBV5-1|.|TRBJ2-3|.
CASSDEAGGDTQYF
TGCGCCAGCAGCGACGAGGCGGGTGGAGATACGCAGTATTTT
>13|TRBV12-3/TRBV12-4|.|TRBJ1-2|.
CASSPMTVYGYTF
TGTGCCAGCAGCCCGATGACAGTCTATGGCTACACCTTC
>14|TRBV19|.|TRBJ2-3|TRBD1
CASSMDRGRNTQYF
TGTGCCAGTAGTATGGACAGGGGGCGGAATACGCAGTATTTT
>19|TRBV11-3|.|TRBJ2-2|TRBD2
CASSFKYGTSGRDTGELFF
TGTGCCAGCAGCTTCAAGTACGGGACTAGCGGGAGGGACACCGGGGAGCTGTTTTTT